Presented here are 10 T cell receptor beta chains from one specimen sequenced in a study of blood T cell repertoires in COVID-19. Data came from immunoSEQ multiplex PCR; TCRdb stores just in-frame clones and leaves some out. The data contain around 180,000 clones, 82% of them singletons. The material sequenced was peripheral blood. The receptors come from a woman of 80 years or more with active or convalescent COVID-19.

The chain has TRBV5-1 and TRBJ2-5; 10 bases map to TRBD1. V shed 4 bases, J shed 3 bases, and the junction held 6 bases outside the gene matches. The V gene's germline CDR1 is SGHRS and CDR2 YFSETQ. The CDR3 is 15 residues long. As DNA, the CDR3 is TGCGCCAGCAGCCAGGGGACAGGGGCAGAAGAGACCCAGTACTTC. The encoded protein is CASSQGTGAEETQYF.

The CDR3 nucleotides read TGTGCCAGCAGCGGCACAGGGGGTGAGCAGTACTTC. Translated, it gives CASSGTGGEQYF. The gene calls are TRBV9 and TRBJ2-7, with 8 bases that match TRBD1. Trimming removed 3 bases from V and 7 bases from J; junction bases left unmatched: 3. The CDR3 consists of 12 residues. Germline loops: CDR1 SGDLS, CDR2 YYNGEE.

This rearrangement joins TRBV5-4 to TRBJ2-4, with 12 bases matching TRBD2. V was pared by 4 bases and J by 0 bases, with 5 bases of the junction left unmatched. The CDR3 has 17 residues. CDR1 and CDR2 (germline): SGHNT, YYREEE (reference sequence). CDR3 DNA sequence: TGTGCCAGCAGCCGGGGGACTAGCGGGTTAGCCAAAAACATTCAGTACTTC. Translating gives CASSRGTSGLAKNIQYF.

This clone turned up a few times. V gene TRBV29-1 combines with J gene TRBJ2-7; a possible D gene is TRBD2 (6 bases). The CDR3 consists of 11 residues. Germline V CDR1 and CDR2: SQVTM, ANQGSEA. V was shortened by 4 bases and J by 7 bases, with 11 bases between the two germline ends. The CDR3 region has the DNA TGCAGCGTTGGACGGGAGTGGGAGCAGTACTTC. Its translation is CSVGREWEQYF.

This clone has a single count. For the CDR3, the DNA is TGTGCCAGCAGTTACTCGGACAGGGCGGATGGCTACACCTTC. This encodes CASSYSDRADGYTF. The chain combines TRBV6-5 with TRBJ1-2; TRBD1 matches at 8 bases. Germline CDR1 reads MNHEY; CDR2 reads SVGAGI. This CDR3 contains 14 residues. V shed 0 bases, J shed 6 bases, and the junction held 3 bases outside the gene matches.

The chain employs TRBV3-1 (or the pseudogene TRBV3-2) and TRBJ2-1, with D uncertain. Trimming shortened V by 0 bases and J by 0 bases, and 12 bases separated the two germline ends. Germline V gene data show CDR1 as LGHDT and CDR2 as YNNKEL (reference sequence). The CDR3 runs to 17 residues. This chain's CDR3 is CASSQDLSAASYNEQFF. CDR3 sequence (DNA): TGTGCCAGCAGCCAAGATCTTTCGGCGGCCTCCTACAATGAGCAGTTCTTC.

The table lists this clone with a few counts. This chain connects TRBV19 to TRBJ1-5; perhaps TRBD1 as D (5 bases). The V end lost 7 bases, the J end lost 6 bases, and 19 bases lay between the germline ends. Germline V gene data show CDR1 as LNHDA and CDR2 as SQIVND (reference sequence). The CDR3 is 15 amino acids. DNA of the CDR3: TGTGCCAGTACCAGGGATACACTTGGGCGTCAGCCCCAGCATTTT. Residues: CASTRDTLGRQPQHF. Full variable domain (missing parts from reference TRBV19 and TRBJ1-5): DGGITQSPKYLFRKEGQNVTLSCEQNLNHDAMYWYRQDPGQGLRLIYYSQIVNDFQKGDIAEGYSVSREKKESFPLTVTSAQKNPTAFYLCASTRDTLGRQPQHFGDGTRLSIL.

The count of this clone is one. The CDR3 bases are TGTGCCAGCAGTTACTCCCAGGGGTCCTATCAGCCCCAGCATTTT. This translates into CASSYSQGSYQPQHF. V is TRBV6-6 and J is TRBJ1-5, with D possibly being TRBD1 (6 bases). Germline CDR1 reads MNHNY; CDR2 reads SVGAGI (reference sequence). Trimming removed 0 bases from V and 5 bases from J, with 11 bases in between. This CDR3 region has 15 residues.

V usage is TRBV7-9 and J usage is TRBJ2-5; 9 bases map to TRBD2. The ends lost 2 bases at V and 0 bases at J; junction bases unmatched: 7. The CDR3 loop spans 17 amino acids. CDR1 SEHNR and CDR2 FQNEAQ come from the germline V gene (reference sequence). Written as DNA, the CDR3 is TGTGCCAGCAGCTTAATGGGGCTAGCGGGGTACCAAGAGACCCAGTACTTC. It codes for CASSLMGLAGYQETQYF.

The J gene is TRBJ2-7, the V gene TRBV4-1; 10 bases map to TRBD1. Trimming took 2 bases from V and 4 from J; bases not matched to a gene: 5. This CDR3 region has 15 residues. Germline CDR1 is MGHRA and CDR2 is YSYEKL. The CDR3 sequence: CASSQRTGGTYEQYF. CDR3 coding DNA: TGCGCCAGCAGCCAAAGGACAGGGGGAACTTACGAGCAGTACTTC.